This TCR beta chain was identified in a study of CD8 T cells in Susac syndrome. The wider study: Among the sequenced Susac syndrome patients, roughly six had active disease while eight or nine were in remission. Study-wide findings and caveats: It was in TEMRA cells and active patients that Susac CD8+ clonal expansion peaked.

It was with random hexamers that 0.5 to 1 ug RNA was reverse transcribed. TCRdb called the immunoSEQ multiplex PCR reads again in MiXCR, with one record for every CDR3 protein. The sample yields more than 95,000 distinct CDR3 sequences, around 95% seen once. A word on this clonotype: No antigen is known for it.

The clonotype was recovered from a human donor with Susac syndrome. What was sequenced was CD8+ T cells from PBMCs.

The CDR3 DNA sequence: TGTGCCACCAGTGAAAGGGACAGGGGGAACACCGGGGAGCTGTTTTTT. This encodes CATSERDRGNTGELFF. This chain links TRBV24-1 with TRBJ2-2; TRBD1 matches at 10 bases. The germline V gene has CDR1 KGHDR and CDR2 SFDVKD. The J segment lost 1 base and the V segment lost 4 bases, leaving 2 bases of the junction unmatched. The CDR3 runs 16 residues.